This T cell receptor beta chain was sequenced for a study of T cell repertoires in cytomegalovirus infection. On the study more broadly: Peptides in the study included HLA-C-restricted and HLA-B-restricted CMV epitopes.

Worth noting for this clonotype: Its target is not known.

There are 13 residues in the CDR3. In germline, CDR1 is DFQATT, CDR2 SNEGSKA (reference sequence). V was shortened by 4 bases and J by 2 bases, with 12 bases between the two germline ends. TCRdb ran MiXCR on the reads and lists one entry per CDR3 protein. The data hold tens of thousands of distinct CDR3 sequences, with roughly 22% observed a single time. Here the sequenced sample was CD8+ T cells from cultured PBMCs, taken from culture after CMV antigen stimulation. The source of this sequence is a human donor in good health (CMV status not recorded). Some clones in this sample may be carry-over from other donors' samples. The chain links TRBV20-1 to TRBJ2-7; tentative D call: TRBD2 (6 bases). The CDR3: CSAKPGTAYEQYF. CDR3 sequence (DNA): TGCAGTGCTAAGCCTGGGACTGCCTACGAGCAGTACTTC.